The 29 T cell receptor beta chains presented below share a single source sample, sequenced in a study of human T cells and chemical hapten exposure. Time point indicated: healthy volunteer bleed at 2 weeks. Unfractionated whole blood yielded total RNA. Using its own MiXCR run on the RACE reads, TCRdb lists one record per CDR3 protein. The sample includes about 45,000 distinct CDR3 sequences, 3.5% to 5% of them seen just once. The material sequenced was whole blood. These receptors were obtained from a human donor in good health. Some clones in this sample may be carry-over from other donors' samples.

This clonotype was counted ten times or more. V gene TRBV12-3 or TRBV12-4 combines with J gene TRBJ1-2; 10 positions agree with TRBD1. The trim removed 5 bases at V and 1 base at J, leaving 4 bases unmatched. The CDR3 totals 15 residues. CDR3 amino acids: CASSGGDRGNYGYTF. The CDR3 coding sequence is TGTGCCAGCAGTGGGGGGGACAGGGGTAACTATGGCTACACCTTC.

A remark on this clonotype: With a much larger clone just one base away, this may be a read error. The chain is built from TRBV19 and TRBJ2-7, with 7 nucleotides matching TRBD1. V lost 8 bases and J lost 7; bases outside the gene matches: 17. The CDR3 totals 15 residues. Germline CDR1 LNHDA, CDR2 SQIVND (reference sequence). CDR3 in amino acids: CASATRAQTGDEQYF. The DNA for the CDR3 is TGTGCCAGTGCAACGAGGGCCCAAACAGGGGATGAGCAGTACTTC. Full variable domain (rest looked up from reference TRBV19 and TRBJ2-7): DGGITQSPKYLFRKEGQNVTLSCEQNLNHDAMYWYRQDPGQGLRLIYYSQIVNDFQKGDIAEGYSVSREKKESFPLTVTSAQKNPTAFYLCASATRAQTGDEQYFGPGTRLTVT.

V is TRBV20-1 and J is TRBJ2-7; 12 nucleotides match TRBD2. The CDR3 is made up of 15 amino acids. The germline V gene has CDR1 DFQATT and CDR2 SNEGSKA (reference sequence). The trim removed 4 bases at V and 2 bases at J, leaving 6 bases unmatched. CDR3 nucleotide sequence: TGCAGTGCTAAACCCCTAGCGGGAGGGCCCTACGAGCAGTACTTC. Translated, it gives CSAKPLAGGPYEQYF.

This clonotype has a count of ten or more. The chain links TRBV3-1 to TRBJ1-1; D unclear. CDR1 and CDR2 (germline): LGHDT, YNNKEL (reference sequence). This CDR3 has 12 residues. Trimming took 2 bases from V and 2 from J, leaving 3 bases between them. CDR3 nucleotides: TGTGCCAGCAGCCAAATTAACACTGAAGCTTTCTTT. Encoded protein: CASSQINTEAFF.

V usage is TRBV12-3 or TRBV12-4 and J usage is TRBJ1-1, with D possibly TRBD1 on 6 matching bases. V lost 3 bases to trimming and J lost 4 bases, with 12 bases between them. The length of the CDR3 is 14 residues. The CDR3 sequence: CASSFEQGGTEAFF. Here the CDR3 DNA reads TGTGCCAGCAGTTTCGAACAGGGAGGCACTGAAGCTTTCTTT.

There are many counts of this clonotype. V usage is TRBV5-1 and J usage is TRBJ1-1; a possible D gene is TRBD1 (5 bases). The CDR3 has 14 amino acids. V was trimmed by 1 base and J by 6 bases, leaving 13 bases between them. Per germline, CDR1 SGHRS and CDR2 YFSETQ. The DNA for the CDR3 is TGCGCCAGCAGCTTGAAGGGGTATTACGCTGAAGCTTTCTTT. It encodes CASSLKGYYAEAFF. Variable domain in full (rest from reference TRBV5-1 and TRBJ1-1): KAGVTQTPRYLIKTRGQQVTLSCSPISGHRSVSWYQQTPGQGLQFLFEYFSETQRNKGNFPGRFSGRQFSNSRSEMNVSTLELGDSALYLCASSLKGYYAEAFFGQGTRLTVV.

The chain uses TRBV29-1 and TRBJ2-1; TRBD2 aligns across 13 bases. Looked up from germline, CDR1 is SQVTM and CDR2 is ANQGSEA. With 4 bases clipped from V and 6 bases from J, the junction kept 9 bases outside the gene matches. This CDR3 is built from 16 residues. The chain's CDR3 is CSVVTSGRALGNEQFF. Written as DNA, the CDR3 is TGCAGCGTTGTAACTAGCGGGAGGGCCCTCGGCAATGAGCAGTTCTTC.

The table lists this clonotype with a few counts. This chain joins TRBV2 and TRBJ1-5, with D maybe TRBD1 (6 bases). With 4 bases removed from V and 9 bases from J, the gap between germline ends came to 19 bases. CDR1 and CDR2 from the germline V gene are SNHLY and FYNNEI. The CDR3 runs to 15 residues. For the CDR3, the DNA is TGTGCCAGCAGTGCGAAGGAGGGGGGATACCTGCCCCAGCATTTT. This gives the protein CASSAKEGGYLPQHF.

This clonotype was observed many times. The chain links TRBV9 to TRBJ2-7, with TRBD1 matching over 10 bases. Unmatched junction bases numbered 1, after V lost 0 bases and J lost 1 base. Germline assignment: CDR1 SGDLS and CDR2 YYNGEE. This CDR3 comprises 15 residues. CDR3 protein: CASSVGTGGSYEQYF. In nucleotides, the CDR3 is TGTGCCAGCAGCGTAGGGACAGGGGGGTCCTACGAGCAGTACTTC.

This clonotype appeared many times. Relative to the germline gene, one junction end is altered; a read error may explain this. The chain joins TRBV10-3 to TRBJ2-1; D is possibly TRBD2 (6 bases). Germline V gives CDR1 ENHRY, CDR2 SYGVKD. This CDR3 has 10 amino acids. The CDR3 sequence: CAISEGGAAF. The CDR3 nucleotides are TGTGCCATCAGTGAGGGCGGGGCCGCCTTC.

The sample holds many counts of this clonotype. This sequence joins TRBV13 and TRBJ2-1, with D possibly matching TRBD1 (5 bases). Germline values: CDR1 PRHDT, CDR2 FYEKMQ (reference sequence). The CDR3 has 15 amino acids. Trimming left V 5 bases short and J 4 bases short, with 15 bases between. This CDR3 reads CASSVTGKGYNEQFF. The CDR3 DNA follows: TGTGCCAGCAGCGTTACAGGTAAAGGGTACAATGAGCAGTTCTTC.

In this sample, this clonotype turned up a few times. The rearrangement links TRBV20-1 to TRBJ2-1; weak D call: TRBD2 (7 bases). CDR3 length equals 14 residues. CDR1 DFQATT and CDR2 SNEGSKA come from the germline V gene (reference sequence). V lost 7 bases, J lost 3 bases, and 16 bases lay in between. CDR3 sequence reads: CSVPLRGGYNEQFF. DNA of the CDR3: TGCAGTGTTCCTTTGAGGGGGGGCTACAATGAGCAGTTCTTC.

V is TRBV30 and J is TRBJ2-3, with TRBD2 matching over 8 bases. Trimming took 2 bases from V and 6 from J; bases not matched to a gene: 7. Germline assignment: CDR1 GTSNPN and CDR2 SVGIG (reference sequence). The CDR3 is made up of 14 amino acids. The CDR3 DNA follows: TGTGCCTGGAGTAGGGGACTAGGGTCCGATACGCAGTATTTT. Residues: CAWSRGLGSDTQYF.

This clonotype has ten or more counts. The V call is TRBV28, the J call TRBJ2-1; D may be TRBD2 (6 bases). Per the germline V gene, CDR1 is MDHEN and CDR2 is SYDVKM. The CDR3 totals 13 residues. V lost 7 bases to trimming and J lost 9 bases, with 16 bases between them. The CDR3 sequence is CASTLGGATEQFF. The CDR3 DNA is TGTGCCAGCACCCTCGGGGGAGCGACTGAGCAGTTCTTC. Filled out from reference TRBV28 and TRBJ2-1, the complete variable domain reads DVKVTQSSRYLVKRTGEKVFLECVQDMDHENMFWYRQDPGLGLRLIYFSYDVKMKEKGDIPEGYSVSREKKERFSLILESASTNQTSMYLCASTLGGATEQFFGPGTRLTVL.

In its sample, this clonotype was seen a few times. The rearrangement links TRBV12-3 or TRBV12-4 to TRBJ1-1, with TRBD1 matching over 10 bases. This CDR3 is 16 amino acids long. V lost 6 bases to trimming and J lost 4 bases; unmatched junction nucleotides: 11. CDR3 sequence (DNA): TGTGCCAGCAGGTGGAAACCGGGACAGGGGATCACTGAAGCTTTCTTT. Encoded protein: CASRWKPGQGITEAFF.

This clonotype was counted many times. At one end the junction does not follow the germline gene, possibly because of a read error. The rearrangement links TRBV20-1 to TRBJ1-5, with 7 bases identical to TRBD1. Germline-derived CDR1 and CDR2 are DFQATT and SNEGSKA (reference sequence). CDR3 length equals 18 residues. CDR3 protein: CSARDRDRSLYSNQPQHF. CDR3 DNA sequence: TGCAGTGCCAGAGACAGGGACAGAAGTTTATATAGCAATCAGCCCCAGCATTTT.

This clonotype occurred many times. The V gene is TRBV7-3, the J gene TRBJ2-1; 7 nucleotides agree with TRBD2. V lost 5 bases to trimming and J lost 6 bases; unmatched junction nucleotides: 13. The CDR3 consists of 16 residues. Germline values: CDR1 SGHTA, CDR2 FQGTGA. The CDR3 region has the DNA TGTGCCAGCAGCCCCCGGACTAGATACCCACCCAATGAGCAGTTCTTC. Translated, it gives CASSPRTRYPPNEQFF.

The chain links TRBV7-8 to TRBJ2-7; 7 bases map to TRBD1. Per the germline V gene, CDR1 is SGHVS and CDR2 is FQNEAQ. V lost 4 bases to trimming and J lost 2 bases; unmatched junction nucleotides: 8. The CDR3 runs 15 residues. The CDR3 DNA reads TGTGCCAGCAGCTCCACCGGGACAGTCCCCTACGAGCAGTACTTC. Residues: CASSSTGTVPYEQYF. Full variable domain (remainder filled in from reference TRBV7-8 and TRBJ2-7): GAGVSQSPRYKVAKRGQDVALRCDPISGHVSLFWYQQALGQGPEFLTYFQNEAQLDKSGLPSDRFFAERPEGSVSTLKIQRTQQEDSAVYLCASSSTGTVPYEQYFGPGTRLTVT.

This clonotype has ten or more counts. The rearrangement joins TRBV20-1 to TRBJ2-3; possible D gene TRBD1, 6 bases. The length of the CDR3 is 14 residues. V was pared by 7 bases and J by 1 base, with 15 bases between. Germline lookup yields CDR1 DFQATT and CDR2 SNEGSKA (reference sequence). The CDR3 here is CSVFREGGTDTQYF. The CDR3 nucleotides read TGCAGTGTATTTCGTGAGGGGGGCACAGATACGCAGTATTTT.

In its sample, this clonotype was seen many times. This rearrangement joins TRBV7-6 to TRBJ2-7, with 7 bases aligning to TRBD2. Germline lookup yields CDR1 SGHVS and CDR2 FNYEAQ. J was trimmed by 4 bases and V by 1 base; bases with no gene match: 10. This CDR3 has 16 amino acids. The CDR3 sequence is CASSLGAAGRFYEQYF. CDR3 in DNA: TGTGCCAGCAGCTTAGGAGCTGCCGGGAGGTTTTACGAGCAGTACTTC.

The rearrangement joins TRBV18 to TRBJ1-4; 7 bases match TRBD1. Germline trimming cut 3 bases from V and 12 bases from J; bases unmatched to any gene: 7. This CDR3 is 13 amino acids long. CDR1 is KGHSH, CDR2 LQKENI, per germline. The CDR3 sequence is CASSPAQGGQLFF. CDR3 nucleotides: TGTGCCAGCTCACCCGCGCAGGGGGGACAACTGTTTTTT.

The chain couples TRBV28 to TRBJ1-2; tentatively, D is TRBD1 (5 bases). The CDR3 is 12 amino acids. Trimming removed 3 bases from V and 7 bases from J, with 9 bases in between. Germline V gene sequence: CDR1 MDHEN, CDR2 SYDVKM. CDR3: CASSFQGAGYTF. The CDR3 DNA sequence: TGTGCCAGCAGTTTTCAGGGCGCTGGCTACACCTTC.

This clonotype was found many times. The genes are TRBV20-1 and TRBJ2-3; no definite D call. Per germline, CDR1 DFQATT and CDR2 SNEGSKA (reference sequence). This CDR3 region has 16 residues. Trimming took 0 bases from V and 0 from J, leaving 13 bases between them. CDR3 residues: CSARDGQKLSTDTQYF. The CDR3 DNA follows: TGCAGTGCTAGAGATGGGCAGAAGCTGAGCACAGATACGCAGTATTTT.

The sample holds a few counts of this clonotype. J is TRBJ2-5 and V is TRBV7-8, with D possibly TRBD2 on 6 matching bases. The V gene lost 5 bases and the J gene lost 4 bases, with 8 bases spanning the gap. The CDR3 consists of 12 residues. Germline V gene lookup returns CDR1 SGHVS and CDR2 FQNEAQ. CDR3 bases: TGTGCCAGCAGCCACGGGGGAGAGACCCAGTACTTC. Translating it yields CASSHGGETQYF. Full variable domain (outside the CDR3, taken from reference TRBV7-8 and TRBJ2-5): GAGVSQSPRYKVAKRGQDVALRCDPISGHVSLFWYQQALGQGPEFLTYFQNEAQLDKSGLPSDRFFAERPEGSVSTLKIQRTQQEDSAVYLCASSHGGETQYFGPGTRLLVL.

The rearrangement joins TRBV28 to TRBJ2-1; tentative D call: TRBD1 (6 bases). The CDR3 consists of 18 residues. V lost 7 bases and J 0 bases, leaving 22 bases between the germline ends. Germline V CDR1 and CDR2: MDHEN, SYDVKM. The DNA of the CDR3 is TGTGCCAGCACCCCCCCGGGACACCAAATGAGCTCCTACAATGAGCAGTTCTTC. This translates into CASTPPGHQMSSYNEQFF.

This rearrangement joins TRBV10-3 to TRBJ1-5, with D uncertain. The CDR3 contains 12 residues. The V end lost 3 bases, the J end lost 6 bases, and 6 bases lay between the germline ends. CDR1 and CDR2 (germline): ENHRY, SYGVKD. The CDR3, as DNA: TGTGCCATCAGTGAAAGAAGTCAGCCCCAGCATTTT. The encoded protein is CAISERSQPQHF.

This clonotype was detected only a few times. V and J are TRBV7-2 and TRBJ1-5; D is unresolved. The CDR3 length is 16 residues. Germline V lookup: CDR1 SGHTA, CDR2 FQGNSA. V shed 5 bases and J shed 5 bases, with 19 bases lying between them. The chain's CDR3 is CASSARVSLGDQPQHF. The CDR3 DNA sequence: TGTGCCAGCAGCGCCAGAGTGTCACTAGGCGATCAGCCCCAGCATTTT.

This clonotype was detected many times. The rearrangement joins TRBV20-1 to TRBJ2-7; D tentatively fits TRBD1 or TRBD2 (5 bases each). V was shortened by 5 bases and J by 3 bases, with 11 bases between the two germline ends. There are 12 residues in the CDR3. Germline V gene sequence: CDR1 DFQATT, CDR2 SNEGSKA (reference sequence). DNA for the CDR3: TGCAGTGCTGGGGGTACAGTCTACGAGCAGTACTTC. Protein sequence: CSAGGTVYEQYF.

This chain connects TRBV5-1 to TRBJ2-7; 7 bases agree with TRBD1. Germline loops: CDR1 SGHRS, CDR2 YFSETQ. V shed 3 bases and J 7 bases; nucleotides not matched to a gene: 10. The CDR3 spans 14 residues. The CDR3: CASSYRQGNWEQYF. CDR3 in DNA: TGCGCCAGCAGCTACAGACAGGGCAACTGGGAGCAGTACTTC.